The 27 T cell receptor beta chains presented below share a single source sample, sequenced in a study of vaccination effects on CD4 cells after COVID-19. Clones were sequenced by immunoSEQ multiplex PCR, and TCRdb holds only the in-frame ones, with some missing. The sample contains about 25,000 clones, around 70% of which appear only once. Using viral peptide pools, the ViraFEST assay grew out antigen-specific CD4+ T cells prior to sequencing. When 10 to 11 days of culture had elapsed, CD4+ T cells were isolated. The participants, recipients of two vaccine doses, got either BNT162b2 or mRNA-1273. For these TCRs, the target antigens are not known. Sequencing was performed on CD4+ T cells from PBMCs cultured with SARS-CoV-2 spike peptides, taken after COVID-19 vaccination. The source is a human donor who received a COVID-19 vaccine.

The chain employs TRBV4-1 and TRBJ1-4; D ambiguous. The germline V gene encodes CDR1 MGHRA and CDR2 YSYEKL. V gave up 1 base and J gave up 2 bases, with 8 bases separating them. The CDR3 consists of 15 residues. The CDR3, as DNA: TGCGCCAGCAGCCAAGCCCCAGCGACTAATGAAAAACTGTTTTTT. Its protein is CASSQAPATNEKLFF.

The CDR3 region has the DNA TGTGCCAGCAGTGAATATCCGGGAGCGACCACAGATACGCAGTATTTT. The encoded protein is CASSEYPGATTDTQYF. The chain combines TRBV25-1 with TRBJ2-3, with D tentatively TRBD2 (6 bases). The V end was cut by 0 bases, the J end by 2 bases, with 12 bases between. Germline V gene sequence: CDR1 MGHDK, CDR2 SYGVNS. The CDR3 totals 16 residues.

V is TRBV3-1 (or the pseudogene TRBV3-2) and J is TRBJ2-2; a possible D gene is TRBD2 (5 bases). The germline V gene has CDR1 LGHDT and CDR2 YNNKEL (reference sequence). The V and J ends lost 1 base and 3 bases respectively, with 24 bases between them. This CDR3 has 20 amino acids. In nucleotides, the CDR3 is TGTGCCAGCAGCCAAGTTTTGGGCCTAACTAGTTACGGGGACACCGGGGAGCTGTTTTTT. Residues: CASSQVLGLTSYGDTGELFF.

The chain is built from TRBV7-9 and TRBJ2-1, with TRBD2 identical over 9 bases. V lost 1 base, J lost 8 bases, and 6 bases stayed unmatched. CDR1 is SEHNR, CDR2 FQNEAQ, per germline (reference sequence). The CDR3 consists of 15 residues. DNA for the CDR3: TGTGCCAGCAGCTTAGGCGGGAGGGCCCTCGATGAGCAGTTCTTC. Its translation is CASSLGGRALDEQFF.

The rearrangement links TRBV30 to TRBJ2-2, with 8 bases that match TRBD1. CDR3 length equals 15 residues. With V trimmed by 0 bases and J by 5 bases, 5 bases remained unmatched. Germline V gene sequence: CDR1 GTSNPN, CDR2 SVGIG (reference sequence). CDR3: CAWSVQGARTGELFF. The CDR3 DNA sequence: TGTGCCTGGAGTGTGCAGGGGGCGCGGACCGGGGAGCTGTTTTTT.

The rearrangement uses TRBV6-1 and TRBJ1-1; no reliable D call. With 1 base removed from V and 0 bases from J, the gap between germline ends came to 9 bases. CDR3 size: 15 residues. The V gene's germline CDR1 is MNHNS and CDR2 SASEGT. In DNA form, the CDR3 reads TGTGCCAGCAGTGAAGGGGGTAGGTTGAACACTGAAGCTTTCTTT. Translation: CASSEGGRLNTEAFF.

This clone appeared a few times. The rearrangement links TRBV3-1 (or the pseudogene TRBV3-2) to TRBJ1-1; no clear D gene. Germline CDR1 is LGHDT and CDR2 is YNNKEL (reference sequence). V dropped 2 bases and J dropped 3 bases, with 7 bases sitting between them. This CDR3 has 13 residues. The CDR3 loop reads CASSQFGYTEAFF. CDR3 bases: TGTGCCAGCAGCCAATTCGGTTACACTGAAGCTTTCTTT.

The chain recombines TRBV9 with TRBJ2-7; 7 bases line up with TRBD1. The CDR3 consists of 15 residues. With V trimmed by 0 bases and J by 5 bases, 8 bases remained unmatched. The V gene's germline CDR1 is SGDLS and CDR2 YYNGEE. CDR3 DNA sequence: TGTGCCAGCAGCGTAGGATCGCTAGGGGGCGACGAGCAGTACTTC. It specifies CASSVGSLGGDEQYF.

This clone was seen more than once but under ten times. The J gene is TRBJ1-2, the V gene TRBV4-2; 12 bases agree with TRBD1. CDR3 length equals 17 residues. From germline, CDR1 is LGHNA and CDR2 YNFKEQ. Trimming at V came to 0 bases and at J to 5 bases, leaving 7 bases not matched to a gene. CDR3 coding DNA: TGTGCCAGCAGCCAAGATGGGACAGGGGGCGCGACTTATGGCTACACCTTC. Its protein is CASSQDGTGGATYGYTF.

The genes are TRBV6-5 and TRBJ2-7, with D uncertain. Per the germline V gene, CDR1 is MNHEY and CDR2 is SVGAGI. The CDR3 has 15 amino acids. Trimming cost V 4 bases and J 0 bases, with 13 bases left between them. The CDR3 DNA follows: TGTGCCAGCAGTTTGAGATCCGTAAGCTCCTACGAGCAGTACTTC. Residues: CASSLRSVSSYEQYF.

This clone was observed a handful of times. CDR3 sequence (DNA): TGTGCCTGGAGTCTAGCCGGGACAGAGCACGCCCTAGGCAATCAGCCCCAGCATTTT. It translates to CAWSLAGTEHALGNQPQHF. The chain carries TRBV30 and TRBJ1-5; TRBD1 agrees at 7 bases. This CDR3 has 19 residues. Germline loops: CDR1 GTSNPN, CDR2 SVGIG (reference sequence). The J segment lost 2 bases and the V segment lost 2 bases, leaving 18 bases of the junction unmatched.

The DNA for the CDR3 is TGTGCCAGCAGCCAACAGGGGAGAGCTTTCTTT. Its protein is CASSQQGRAFF. The gene calls are TRBV4-2 and TRBJ1-1, with D perhaps TRBD1 (6 bases). Trimming removed 2 bases at V and 10 bases at J, with 8 bases between. Germline loops: CDR1 LGHNA, CDR2 YNFKEQ. The CDR3 length is 11 residues.

The chain combines TRBV18 with TRBJ1-6; D possibly corresponds to TRBD1 (5 bases). This CDR3 is 17 amino acids long. Germline CDR1 is KGHSH and CDR2 is LQKENI. Trimming removed 6 bases at V and 5 bases at J, with 20 bases between. This CDR3 reads CASSRQGGQGNNSPLHF. DNA for the CDR3: TGTGCCAGCTCCCGACAAGGAGGGCAGGGAAATAATTCACCCCTCCACTTT.

The chain links TRBV19 to TRBJ2-7, with a tentative D call TRBD1 (6 bases). The V gene lost 4 bases and the J gene lost 3 bases, with 13 bases spanning the gap. The CDR3 extends over 14 amino acids. CDR1 and CDR2 (germline): LNHDA, SQIVND (reference sequence). The CDR3 protein is CASSRRQDNYEQYF. DNA of the CDR3: TGTGCCAGTAGTAGGAGACAGGACAACTACGAGCAGTACTTC.

This clone was observed once. The rearrangement links TRBV5-4 to TRBJ2-1; TRBD2 agrees at 7 bases. Germline V lookup: CDR1 SGHNT, CDR2 YYREEE (reference sequence). The CDR3 has 12 amino acids. The trim removed 4 bases at V and 9 bases at J, leaving 4 bases unmatched. The DNA for the CDR3 is TGTGCCAGCAGCGCCCGACTAGCTGAGCAGTTCTTC. As protein: CASSARLAEQFF.

This chain uses TRBV6-5 with TRBJ2-5, with 8 bases identical to TRBD1. CDR3 length: 16 residues. Germline trimming cut 0 bases from V and 4 bases from J; bases unmatched to any gene: 7. Germline CDR1 and CDR2: MNHEY and SVGAGI. The CDR3 spells CASSYSSAGTGETQYF. The CDR3 nucleotides read TGTGCCAGCAGTTACTCGTCGGCCGGGACAGGAGAGACCCAGTACTTC.

The J gene is TRBJ2-7, the V gene TRBV19, with D possibly called TRBD1 or TRBD2 (6 bases each). Germline loops: CDR1 LNHDA, CDR2 SQIVND (reference sequence). Trimming removed 4 bases at V and 0 bases at J, with 22 bases between. The CDR3 runs to 18 residues. CDR3 region: CASSKSFLGGASSYEQYF. The CDR3 DNA reads TGTGCCAGTAGTAAGTCCTTTCTCGGGGGCGCGAGCTCCTACGAGCAGTACTTC. Combining the CDR3 with reference TRBV19 and TRBJ2-7 gives the whole variable domain DGGITQSPKYLFRKEGQNVTLSCEQNLNHDAMYWYRQDPGQGLRLIYYSQIVNDFQKGDIAEGYSVSREKKESFPLTVTSAQKNPTAFYLCASSKSFLGGASSYEQYFGPGTRLTVT.

The chain has TRBV18 and TRBJ2-5; no firm D call. Germline V CDR1 and CDR2: KGHSH, LQKENI. V was clipped by 3 bases and J by 5 bases, with 10 bases between them. This CDR3 is built from 13 residues. CDR3 loop: CASSPTVGETQYF. CDR3 sequence (DNA): TGTGCCAGCTCACCGACGGTCGGGGAGACCCAGTACTTC.

This chain links TRBV5-1 with TRBJ2-1; maybe TRBD1 (6 bases). Trimming took 1 base from V and 8 from J, leaving 22 bases between them. The CDR3 has 17 residues. The V gene's germline CDR1 is SGHRS and CDR2 YFSETQ. The CDR3 here is CASSLLTGLNLAHEQFF. The DNA for the CDR3 is TGCGCCAGCAGCTTGCTGACAGGCCTTAACCTAGCCCATGAGCAGTTCTTC.

This clone has a handful of counts. The CDR3 DNA reads as TGCGCCAGCAGCTTGGGTTGGGGTGAAAACACTGAAGCTTTCTTT. This encodes CASSLGWGENTEAFF. The chain is built from TRBV5-1 and TRBJ1-1; D unresolved. CDR1 and CDR2 (germline): SGHRS, YFSETQ. The CDR3 length is 15 residues. Trimming removed 0 bases at V and 2 bases at J, with 11 bases between. The whole variable domain, filled in from reference TRBV5-1 and TRBJ1-1, reads KAGVTQTPRYLIKTRGQQVTLSCSPISGHRSVSWYQQTPGQGLQFLFEYFSETQRNKGNFPGRFSGRQFSNSRSEMNVSTLELGDSALYLCASSLGWGENTEAFFGQGTRLTVV.

V usage is TRBV18 and J usage is TRBJ2-7; TRBD1 matches at 9 bases. Unmatched junction bases numbered 10, after V lost 4 bases and J lost 6 bases. The CDR3 sequence is 15 residues long. Germline V CDR1 and CDR2: KGHSH, LQKENI. The CDR3 DNA reads TGTGCCAGCTCACTCTTCGAGGACAGGGGTGGCGAGCAGTACTTC. Protein: CASSLFEDRGGEQYF.

The chain has TRBV28 and TRBJ2-2, with D uncertain. Trimming pared 5 bases from V and 9 bases from J, leaving 13 bases between. This CDR3 comprises 13 residues. CDR1 is MDHEN, CDR2 SYDVKM, per germline. In nucleotides, the CDR3 is TGTGCCAGCAGTAATCCTTCACCCTGGGAGCTGTTTTTT. Amino acids: CASSNPSPWELFF.

V usage is TRBV7-8 and J usage is TRBJ2-1; maybe TRBD1 (6 bases). Trimming removed 5 bases at V and 10 bases at J, with 12 bases between. The CDR3 consists of 12 residues. Germline V gene lookup returns CDR1 SGHVS and CDR2 FQNEAQ. CDR3: CASSITGKEQFF. The CDR3 DNA reads TGTGCCAGCAGCATAACAGGGAAGGAGCAGTTCTTC.

The chain has TRBV5-1 and TRBJ2-5; D perhaps matches TRBD2 (5 bases). Per germline, CDR1 SGHRS and CDR2 YFSETQ. Trimming stripped 1 base from V and 3 bases from J, with 7 bases between. The CDR3 is 13 residues long. The CDR3 sequence: CASSLSGKETQYF. Written as DNA, the CDR3 is TGCGCCAGCAGCTTGAGCGGAAAAGAGACCCAGTACTTC. The variable domain in full, with the rest retrieved from reference TRBV5-1 and TRBJ2-5, is KAGVTQTPRYLIKTRGQQVTLSCSPISGHRSVSWYQQTPGQGLQFLFEYFSETQRNKGNFPGRFSGRQFSNSRSEMNVSTLELGDSALYLCASSLSGKETQYFGPGTRLLVL.

This clone was picked up a small number of times. The rearrangement uses TRBV11-2 and TRBJ2-2, with D perhaps being TRBD1 or TRBD2 (5 bases each). CDR3 length: 17 residues. Germline V gives CDR1 SGHAT, CDR2 FQNNGV. V lost 0 bases and J lost 0, with 11 bases in between. The chain's CDR3 is CASSLDRGGANTGELFF. In DNA, the CDR3 is TGTGCCAGCAGCTTAGATCGGGGCGGCGCGAACACCGGGGAGCTGTTTTTT. The full variable domain, with the rest looked up from reference TRBV11-2 and TRBJ2-2, is EAGVAQSPRYKIIEKRQSVAFWCNPISGHATLYWYQQILGQGPKLLIQFQNNGVVDDSQLPKDRFSAERLKGVDSTLKIQPAKLEDSAVYLCASSLDRGGANTGELFFGEGSRLTVL.

A few counts support this clone. The J gene is TRBJ1-4, the V gene TRBV19; the D is unclear. The V end lost 5 bases, the J end lost 4 bases, and 11 bases lay between the germline ends. The germline CDR1 and CDR2 sequences are LNHDA and SQIVND (reference sequence). There are 14 residues in the CDR3. The DNA for the CDR3 is TGTGCCAGTAGTCTGGGCAGTTATAATGAAAAACTGTTTTTT. Encoded protein: CASSLGSYNEKLFF. Looking up the rest from reference TRBV19 and TRBJ1-4 gives the full variable domain: DGGITQSPKYLFRKEGQNVTLSCEQNLNHDAMYWYRQDPGQGLRLIYYSQIVNDFQKGDIAEGYSVSREKKESFPLTVTSAQKNPTAFYLCASSLGSYNEKLFFGSGTQLSVL.

The V and J genes are TRBV25-1 and TRBJ1-2; D is undetermined. Germline V gene lookup returns CDR1 MGHDK and CDR2 SYGVNS. The CDR3 runs to 14 residues. The V end lost 3 bases, the J end lost 2 bases, and 10 bases lay between the germline ends. The CDR3 DNA follows: TGTGCCAGCAGTGATTTCACGATCAACTATGGCTACACCTTC. Protein product: CASSDFTINYGYTF.